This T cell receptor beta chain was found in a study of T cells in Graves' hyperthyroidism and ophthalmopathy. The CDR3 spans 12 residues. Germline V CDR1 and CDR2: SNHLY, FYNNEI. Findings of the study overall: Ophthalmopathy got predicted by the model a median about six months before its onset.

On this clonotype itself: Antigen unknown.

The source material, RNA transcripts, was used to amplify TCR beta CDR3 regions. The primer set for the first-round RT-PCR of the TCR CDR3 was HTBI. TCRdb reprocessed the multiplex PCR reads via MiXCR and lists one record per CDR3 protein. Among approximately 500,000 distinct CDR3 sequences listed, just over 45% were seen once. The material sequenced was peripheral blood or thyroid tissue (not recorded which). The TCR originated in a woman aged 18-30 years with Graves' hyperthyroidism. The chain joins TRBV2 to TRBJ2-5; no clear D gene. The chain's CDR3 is CARWAGQETQYF. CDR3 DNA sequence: TGTGCTAGGTGGGCAGGACAAGAGACCCAGTACTTC.